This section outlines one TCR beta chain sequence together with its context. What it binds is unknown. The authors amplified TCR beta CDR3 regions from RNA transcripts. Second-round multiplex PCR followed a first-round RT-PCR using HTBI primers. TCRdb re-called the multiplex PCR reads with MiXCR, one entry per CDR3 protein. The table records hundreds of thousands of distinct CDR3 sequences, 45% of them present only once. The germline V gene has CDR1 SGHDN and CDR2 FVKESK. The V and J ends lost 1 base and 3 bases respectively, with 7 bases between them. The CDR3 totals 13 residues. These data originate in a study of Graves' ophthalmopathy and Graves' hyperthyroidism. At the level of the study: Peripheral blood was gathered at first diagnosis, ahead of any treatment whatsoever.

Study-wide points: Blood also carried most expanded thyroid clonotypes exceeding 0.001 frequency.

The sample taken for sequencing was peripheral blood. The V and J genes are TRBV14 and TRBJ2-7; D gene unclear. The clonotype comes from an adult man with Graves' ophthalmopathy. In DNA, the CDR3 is TGTGCCAGCAGCCAAGTTGGCGGCTACGAGCAGTACTTC. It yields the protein CASSQVGGYEQYF.